These 8 T cell receptor beta chains originate from one sample sequenced in a study of beta chain features in type 1 diabetes. Notes on the study in general: TCRB CDR3s from Type 1 diabetes patients were moderately but significantly shorter in all four CD4+ subsets.

The antigens these receptors bind are not known. Of the isolated RNA, all was reverse transcribed, and so the sequenced material was expressed TCRB transcripts. Profiled with immunoSEQ multiplex PCR; TCRdb holds only in-frame clones, not every one. The repertoire consists of about 650,000 clones, with about an eighth occurring once and the leading ten covering around 0.12%. Source material: naive CD4+ T cells from blood. These receptors were taken from a man aged 30 to 45 with type 1 diabetes.

This clone showed up just a few times. The rearrangement uses TRBV9 and TRBJ1-5; D is undetermined. Trimming took 6 bases from V and 9 from J, leaving 4 bases between them. Looked up from germline, CDR1 is SGDLS and CDR2 is YYNGEE. This CDR3 spans 9 amino acids. The CDR3 loop reads CASTGPQHF. As DNA, the CDR3 is TGTGCCAGCACCGGGCCCCAGCATTTT.

The V call is TRBV30, the J call TRBJ2-7; possible D gene TRBD1, 6 bases. The CDR3 sequence is 14 residues long. Trimming left V 4 bases short and J 0 bases short, with 13 bases between. Per the germline V gene, CDR1 is GTSNPN and CDR2 is SVGIG (reference sequence). CDR3 protein: CAWTPLDSSYEQYF. CDR3 nucleotide sequence: TGTGCCTGGACACCTTTGGACAGCTCCTACGAGCAGTACTTC.

About this clone: Other DNA sequences in the same sample also yield this CDR3. The chain carries TRBV28 and TRBJ2-7; TRBD1 is a possible D gene (5 bases). Germline-derived CDR1 and CDR2 are MDHEN and SYDVKM. The CDR3 is 12 residues long. Trimming pared 6 bases from V and 3 bases from J, leaving 9 bases between. The CDR3 DNA follows: TGTGCCAGCAGCCTCGACAGCTACGAGCAGTACTTC. It is translated as CASSLDSYEQYF.

The J gene is TRBJ1-2, the V gene TRBV7-3; no clear D. Germline CDR1 reads SGHTA; CDR2 reads FQGTGA. The V gene lost 2 bases and the J gene lost 0 bases, with 10 bases spanning the gap. The CDR3 loop spans 15 amino acids. CDR3 amino acids: CASSLAGGANYGYTF. CDR3 DNA: TGTGCCAGCAGCTTAGCCGGAGGAGCTAACTATGGCTACACCTTC.

The chain couples TRBV11-3 to TRBJ2-1; D is perhaps TRBD1 (6 bases). Germline V gene sequence: CDR1 SGHNT, CDR2 YENEEA. The CDR3 runs to 14 residues. Trimming took off 5 bases at V and 5 bases at J, with 13 bases between the two ends. The CDR3 protein is CASSRTGTHNEQFF. The CDR3 DNA follows: TGTGCCAGCAGCCGCACCGGGACACACAATGAGCAGTTCTTC.

The genes are TRBV6-6 and TRBJ2-1, with D uncertain. Trimming shortened V by 3 bases and J by 9 bases, and 15 bases separated the two germline ends. Germline V CDR1 and CDR2: MNHNY, SVGAGI (reference sequence). The CDR3 is 14 amino acids. The CDR3 loop reads CASSYQGPDPEQFF. Written as DNA, the CDR3 is TGTGCCAGCAGTTATCAAGGACCTGACCCTGAGCAGTTCTTC.

This chain joins TRBV2 and TRBJ2-7, with 9 nucleotides matching TRBD1. The CDR3 is 14 residues long. V lost 2 bases to trimming and J lost 4 bases; unmatched junction nucleotides: 3. CDR1 is SNHLY and CDR2 is FYNNEI in the germline V gene. CDR3 region: CASSELGQGYEQYF. The CDR3 DNA is TGTGCCAGCAGTGAATTGGGACAGGGTTACGAGCAGTACTTC.

The J gene is TRBJ1-5, the V gene TRBV19; D is unclear. The CDR3 runs to 15 residues. Deletions cut 7 bases from V and 3 bases from J, with 16 bases between. CDR1 is LNHDA and CDR2 is SQIVND in the germline V gene (reference sequence). CDR3 nucleotides: TGTGCCAGTACGATTGCAGACGGAAACAATCAGCCCCAGCATTTT. Its protein is CASTIADGNNQPQHF.